The 12 T cell receptor beta chains below were found in one sample sequenced in a study of blood T cell repertoires in COVID-19. The protocol was immunoSEQ multiplex PCR, while the TCRdb copy is restricted to in-frame clones and leaves out a portion. The sample lists a few hundred thousand clones, around nine tenths seen once, with around 1.2% in the top ten. Sequences were obtained from PBMCs or T cells enriched from blood (not recorded which). These receptors were collected from a woman in her late teens or twenties who had recovered from COVID-19.

The V call is TRBV29-1, the J call TRBJ2-1, with D possibly TRBD2 on 6 matching bases. With 7 bases removed from V and 1 base from J, the gap between germline ends came to 11 bases. CDR1 and CDR2 (germline): SQVTM, ANQGSEA. The CDR3 is 13 residues long. As DNA, the CDR3 is TGCAGCGGAACGGGAGAGTCCTACAATGAGCAGTTCTTC. Its translation: CSGTGESYNEQFF.

The chain recombines TRBV30 with TRBJ1-5; TRBD1 is a possible D gene (6 bases). Trimming took off 8 bases at V and 4 bases at J, with 12 bases between the two ends. Germline V gene sequence: CDR1 GTSNPN, CDR2 SVGIG (reference sequence). There are 12 residues in the CDR3. CDR3 bases: TGTGCCGCGGCCGACAGGAATCAGCCCCAGCATTTT. This encodes CAAADRNQPQHF.

This clone showed up just a few times. The rearrangement links TRBV6-5 to TRBJ2-1, with 13 bases lining up with TRBD2. Per germline, CDR1 MNHEY and CDR2 SVGAGI. Unmatched junction bases numbered 5, after V lost 0 bases and J lost 9 bases. This CDR3 contains 16 residues. The CDR3 bases are TGTGCCAGCAGTTACTCGACTAGCGGGGGGTTAACTGAGCAGTTCTTC. Translated, it gives CASSYSTSGGLTEQFF.

The chain couples TRBV5-6 to TRBJ2-5; possibly TRBD1 for D (5 bases). V lost 5 bases and J 1 base, leaving 15 bases between the germline ends. This CDR3 is built from 15 residues. Germline assignment: CDR1 SGHDT and CDR2 YYEEEE. The CDR3 coding sequence is TGTGCCAGCAGTCCTACCGGCAGGGCCCAAGAGACCCAGTACTTC. Residues: CASSPTGRAQETQYF.

V is TRBV7-8 and J is TRBJ1-4; perhaps TRBD1 as D (5 bases). CDR1 SGHVS and CDR2 FQNEAQ come from the germline V gene. The CDR3 totals 16 residues. V was shortened by 2 bases and J by 4 bases, with 14 bases between the two germline ends. The chain's CDR3 is CASSLMGGPINEKLFF. CDR3 DNA: TGTGCCAGCAGCTTAATGGGGGGACCGATTAATGAAAAACTGTTTTTT.

The rearrangement links TRBV28 to TRBJ2-3; tentatively, D is TRBD1 (5 bases). Germline V CDR1 and CDR2: MDHEN, SYDVKM. This CDR3 spans 15 amino acids. V lost 6 bases and J 2 bases, leaving 15 bases between the germline ends. Written as DNA, the CDR3 is TGTGCCAGCAGCCCCTCCCAGGGATACACAGATACGCAGTATTTT. It is translated as CASSPSQGYTDTQYF.

The chain carries TRBV7-9 and TRBJ1-2, with TRBD1 identical over 10 bases. Germline values: CDR1 SEHNR, CDR2 FQNEAQ (reference sequence). The CDR3 sequence is 15 residues long. V was clipped by 7 bases and J by 8 bases; unmatched bases: 13. This CDR3 is CASTKPGTGVRGYTF. CDR3 coding DNA: TGTGCCAGCACTAAGCCAGGGACAGGGGTCAGAGGCTACACCTTC.

The chain couples TRBV6-5 to TRBJ1-2; the D gene is possibly TRBD1 (6 bases). CDR1 and CDR2 from the germline V gene are MNHEY and SVGAGI. With 6 bases removed from V and 4 bases from J, the gap between germline ends came to 18 bases. CDR3 length: 15 amino acids. CDR3 nucleotides: TGTGCCAGCAGGACCCAGAGGGGGGGCGGCTATGGCTACACCTTC. It translates to CASRTQRGGGYGYTF.

The rearrangement uses TRBV28 and TRBJ1-6, with 10 bases that match TRBD1. The V gene end was trimmed by 4 bases and the J gene end by 7 bases; junction bases not matched to a gene: 4. The CDR3 spans 15 residues. The germline gives CDR1 MDHEN, CDR2 SYDVKM. The CDR3: CASSSGQGGNSPLHF. The CDR3 DNA reads TGTGCCAGCAGTTCCGGACAGGGGGGCAATTCACCCCTCCACTTT.

The chain couples TRBV5-6 to TRBJ2-7; weak D call: TRBD2 (6 bases). Germline CDR1 SGHDT, CDR2 YYEEEE. The length of the CDR3 is 15 residues. The V end was cut by 3 bases, the J end by 0 bases, with 13 bases between. CDR3 sequence (DNA): TGTGCCAGCAGCTCGGAGGGCACCCTCTCCTACGAGCAGTACTTC. Translating gives CASSSEGTLSYEQYF.

V is TRBV7-3 and J is TRBJ2-2; TRBD2 is a possible D gene (6 bases). The CDR3 is made up of 14 amino acids. Trimming took off 1 base at V and 8 bases at J, with 11 bases between the two ends. Germline V gives CDR1 SGHTA, CDR2 FQGTGA. The CDR3 DNA reads as TGTGCCAGCAGCTTAAATGGAGGGCCAGGGGAGCTGTTTTTT. Its translation is CASSLNGGPGELFF.

The chain has TRBV7-6 and TRBJ1-5; unclear D gene. Trimming cost V 5 bases and J 0 bases, with 5 bases left between them. CDR1 and CDR2 from the germline V gene are SGHVS and FNYEAQ. The CDR3 has 13 amino acids. CDR3 sequence: CASSTYSNQPQHF. CDR3 nucleotides: TGTGCCAGCAGCACATATAGCAATCAGCCCCAGCATTTT. The full variable domain, its missing parts supplied by reference TRBV7-6 and TRBJ1-5, is GAGVSQSPRYKVTKRGQDVALRCDPISGHVSLYWYRQALGQGPEFLTYFNYEAQQDKSGLPNDRFSAERPEGSISTLTIQRTEQRDSAMYRCASSTYSNQPQHFGDGTRLSIL.